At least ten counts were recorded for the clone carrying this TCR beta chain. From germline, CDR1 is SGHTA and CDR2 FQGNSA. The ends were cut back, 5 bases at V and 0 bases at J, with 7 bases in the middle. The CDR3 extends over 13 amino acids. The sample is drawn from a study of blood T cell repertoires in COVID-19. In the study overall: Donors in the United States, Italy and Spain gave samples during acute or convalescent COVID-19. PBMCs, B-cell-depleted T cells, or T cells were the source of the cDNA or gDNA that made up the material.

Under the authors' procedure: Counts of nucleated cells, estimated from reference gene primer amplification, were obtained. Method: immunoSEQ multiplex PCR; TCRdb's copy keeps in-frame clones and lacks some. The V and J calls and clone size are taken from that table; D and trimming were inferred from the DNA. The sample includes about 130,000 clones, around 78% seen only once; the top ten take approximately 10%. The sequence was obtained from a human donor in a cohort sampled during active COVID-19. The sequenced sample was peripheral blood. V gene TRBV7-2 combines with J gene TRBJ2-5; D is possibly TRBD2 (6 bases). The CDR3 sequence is CASSRGYQETQYF. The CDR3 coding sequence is TGTGCCAGCAGCCGGGGGTACCAAGAGACCCAGTACTTC.